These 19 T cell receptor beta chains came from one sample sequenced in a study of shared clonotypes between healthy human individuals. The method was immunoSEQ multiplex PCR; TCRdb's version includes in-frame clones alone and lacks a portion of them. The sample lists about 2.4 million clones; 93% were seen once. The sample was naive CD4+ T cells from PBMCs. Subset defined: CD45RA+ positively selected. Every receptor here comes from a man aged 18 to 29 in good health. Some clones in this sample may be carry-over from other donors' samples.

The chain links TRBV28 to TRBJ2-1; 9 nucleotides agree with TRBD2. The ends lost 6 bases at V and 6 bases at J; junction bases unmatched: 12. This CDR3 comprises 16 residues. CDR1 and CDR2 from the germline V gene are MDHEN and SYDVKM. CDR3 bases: TGTGCCAGCAGCCCGAACCGCGGGAGGGACATCAATGAGCAGTTCTTC. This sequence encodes CASSPNRGRDINEQFF.

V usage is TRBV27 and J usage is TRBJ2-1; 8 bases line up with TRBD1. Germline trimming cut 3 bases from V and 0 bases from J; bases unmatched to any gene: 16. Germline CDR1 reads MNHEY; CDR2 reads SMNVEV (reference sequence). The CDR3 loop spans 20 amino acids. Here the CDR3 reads CASSFAGGRGLLSSYNEQFF. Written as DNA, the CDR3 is TGTGCCAGCAGTTTTGCTGGGGGCAGGGGGCTGCTGAGCTCCTACAATGAGCAGTTCTTC.

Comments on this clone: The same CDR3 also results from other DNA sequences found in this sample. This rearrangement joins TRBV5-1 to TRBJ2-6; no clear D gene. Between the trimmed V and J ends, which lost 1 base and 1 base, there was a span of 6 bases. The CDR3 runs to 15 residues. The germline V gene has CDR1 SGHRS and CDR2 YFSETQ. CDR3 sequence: CASSLMGSGANVLTF. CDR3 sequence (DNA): TGCGCCAGCAGCTTGATGGGGTCTGGGGCCAACGTCCTGACTTTC.

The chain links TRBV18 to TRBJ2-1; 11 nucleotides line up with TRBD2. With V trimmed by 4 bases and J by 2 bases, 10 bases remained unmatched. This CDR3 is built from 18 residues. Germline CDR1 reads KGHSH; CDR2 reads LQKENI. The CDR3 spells CASSQQGLAGIAYNEQFF. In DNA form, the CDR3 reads TGTGCCAGCTCACAACAAGGACTAGCGGGTATTGCCTACAATGAGCAGTTCTTC. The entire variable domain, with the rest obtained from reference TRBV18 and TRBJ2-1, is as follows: NAGVMQNPRHLVRRRGQEARLRCSPMKGHSHVYWYRQLPEEGLKFMVYLQKENIIDESGMPKERFSAEFPKEGPSILRIQQVVRGDSAAYFCASSQQGLAGIAYNEQFFGPGTRLTVL.

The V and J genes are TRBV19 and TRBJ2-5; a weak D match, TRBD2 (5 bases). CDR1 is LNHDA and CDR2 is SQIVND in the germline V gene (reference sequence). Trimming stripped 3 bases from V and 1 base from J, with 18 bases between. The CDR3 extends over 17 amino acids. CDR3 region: CASSIKKTTIAQETQYF. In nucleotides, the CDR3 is TGTGCCAGTAGTATCAAGAAGACTACCATTGCCCAAGAGACCCAGTACTTC.

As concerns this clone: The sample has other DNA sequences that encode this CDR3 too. CDR3 bases: TGCAGTGGAGCGATCCAAGAGACCCAGTACTTC. This gives the protein CSGAIQETQYF. This chain connects TRBV20-1 to TRBJ2-5; D is uncertain. Per germline, CDR1 DFQATT and CDR2 SNEGSKA (reference sequence). The germline V and J ends were trimmed by 7 bases and 1 base, with 7 bases remaining between them. There are 11 residues in the CDR3.

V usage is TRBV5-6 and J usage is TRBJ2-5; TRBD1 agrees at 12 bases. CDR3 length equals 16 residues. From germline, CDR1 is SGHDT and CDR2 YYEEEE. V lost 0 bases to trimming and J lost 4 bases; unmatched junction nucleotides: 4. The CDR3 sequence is CASSLGGTGGPETQYF. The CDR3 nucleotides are TGTGCCAGCAGCTTGGGAGGGACAGGGGGCCCAGAGACCCAGTACTTC.

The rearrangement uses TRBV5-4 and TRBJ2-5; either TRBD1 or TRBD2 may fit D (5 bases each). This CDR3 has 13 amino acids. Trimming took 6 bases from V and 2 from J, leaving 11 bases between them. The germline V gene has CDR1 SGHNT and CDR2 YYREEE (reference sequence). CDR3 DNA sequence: TGTGCCAGCAACACATGGGGGCAAGAGACCCAGTACTTC. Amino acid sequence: CASNTWGQETQYF.

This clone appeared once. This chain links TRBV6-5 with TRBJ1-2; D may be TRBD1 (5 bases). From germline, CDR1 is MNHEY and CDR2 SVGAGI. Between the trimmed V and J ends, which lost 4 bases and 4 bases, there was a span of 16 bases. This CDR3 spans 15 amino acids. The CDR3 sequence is CASSSAGNAGYGYTF. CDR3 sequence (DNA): TGTGCCAGCAGTTCGGCAGGGAACGCGGGCTATGGCTACACCTTC.

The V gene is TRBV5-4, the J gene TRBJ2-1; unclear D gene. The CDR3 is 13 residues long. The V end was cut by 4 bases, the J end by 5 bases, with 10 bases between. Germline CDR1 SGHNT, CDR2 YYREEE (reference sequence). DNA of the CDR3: TGTGCCAGCAGCCCTCCCAATAACAATGAGCAGTTCTTC. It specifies CASSPPNNNEQFF.

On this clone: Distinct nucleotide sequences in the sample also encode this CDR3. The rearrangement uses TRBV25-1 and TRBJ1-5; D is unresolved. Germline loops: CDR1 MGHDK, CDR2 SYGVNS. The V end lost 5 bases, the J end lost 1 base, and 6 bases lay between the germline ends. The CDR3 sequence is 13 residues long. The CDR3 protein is CASSRGSNQPQHF. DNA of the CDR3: TGTGCCAGCAGTCGTGGGAGCAATCAGCCCCAGCATTTT. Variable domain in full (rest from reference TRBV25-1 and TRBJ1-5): EADIYQTPRYLVIGTGKKITLECSQTMGHDKMYWYQQDPGMELHLIHYSYGVNSTEKGDLSSESTVSRIRTEHFPLTLESARPSHTSQYLCASSRGSNQPQHFGDGTRLSIL.

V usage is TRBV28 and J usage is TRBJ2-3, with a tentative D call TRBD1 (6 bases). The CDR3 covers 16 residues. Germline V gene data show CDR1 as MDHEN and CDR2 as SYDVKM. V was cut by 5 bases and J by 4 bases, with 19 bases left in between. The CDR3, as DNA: TGTGCCAGCAGTCCTCTCTACAGGGAGCCCGCAGATACGCAGTATTTT. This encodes CASSPLYREPADTQYF.

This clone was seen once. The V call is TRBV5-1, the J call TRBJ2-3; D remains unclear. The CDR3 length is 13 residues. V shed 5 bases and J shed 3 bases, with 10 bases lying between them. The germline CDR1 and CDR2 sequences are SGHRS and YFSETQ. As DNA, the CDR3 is TGCGCCAGCAGTTACCCCGCTACAGATACGCAGTATTTT. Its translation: CASSYPATDTQYF. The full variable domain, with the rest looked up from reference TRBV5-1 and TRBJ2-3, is KAGVTQTPRYLIKTRGQQVTLSCSPISGHRSVSWYQQTPGQGLQFLFEYFSETQRNKGNFPGRFSGRQFSNSRSEMNVSTLELGDSALYLCASSYPATDTQYFGPGTRLTVL.

The CDR3 region is CASSPPNLGPRYGYTF. CDR3 nucleotides: TGTGCCAGCTCACCACCGAATCTCGGGCCAAGGTATGGCTACACCTTC. This chain joins TRBV18 and TRBJ1-2, with D uncertain. Trimming cost V 0 bases and J 5 bases, with 16 bases left between them. The CDR3 is made up of 16 amino acids. CDR1 is KGHSH, CDR2 LQKENI, per germline.

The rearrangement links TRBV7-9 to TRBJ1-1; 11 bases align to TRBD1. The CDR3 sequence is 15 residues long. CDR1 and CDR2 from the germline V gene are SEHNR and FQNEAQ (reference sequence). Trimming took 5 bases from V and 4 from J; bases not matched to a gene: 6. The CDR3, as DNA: TGTGCCAGCAGCGACCGGACAGGGGGCCTCACTGAAGCTTTCTTT. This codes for CASSDRTGGLTEAFF.

The CDR3: CASSPRTGSYYEQYF. The CDR3 DNA is TGTGCCAGCAGCCCTCGGACAGGCTCCTACTACGAGCAGTACTTC. The chain links TRBV6-6 to TRBJ2-7; 7 bases fit TRBD1. There are 15 residues in the CDR3. J gave up 3 bases and V 6 bases, and 11 bases lay outside the gene matches. Germline values: CDR1 MNHNY, CDR2 SVGAGI (reference sequence).

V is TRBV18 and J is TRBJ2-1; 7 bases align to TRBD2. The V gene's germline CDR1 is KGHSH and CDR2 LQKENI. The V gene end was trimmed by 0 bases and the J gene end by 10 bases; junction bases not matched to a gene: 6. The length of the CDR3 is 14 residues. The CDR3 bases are TGTGCCAGCTCACCACCGGGGAGGCGGGAGGAGCAGTTCTTC. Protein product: CASSPPGRREEQFF.

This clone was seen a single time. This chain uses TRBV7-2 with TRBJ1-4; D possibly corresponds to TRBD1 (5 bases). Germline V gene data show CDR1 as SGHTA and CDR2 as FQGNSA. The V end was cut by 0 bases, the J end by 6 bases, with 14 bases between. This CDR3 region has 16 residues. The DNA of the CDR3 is TGTGCCAGCAGCTTAGCCCCGGGGGGTGCGCATGAAAAACTGTTTTTT. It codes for CASSLAPGGAHEKLFF.

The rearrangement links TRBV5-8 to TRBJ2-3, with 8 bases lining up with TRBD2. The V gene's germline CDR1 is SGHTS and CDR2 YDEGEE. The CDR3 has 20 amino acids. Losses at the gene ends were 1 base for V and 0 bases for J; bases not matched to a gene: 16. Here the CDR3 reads CASSLLLLAVSKTSTDTQYF. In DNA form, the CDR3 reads TGTGCCAGCAGCTTGTTGTTACTAGCGGTTTCGAAAACTAGCACAGATACGCAGTATTTT. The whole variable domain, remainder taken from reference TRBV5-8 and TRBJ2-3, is EAGVTQSPTHLIKTRGQQATLRCSPISGHTSVYWYQQALGLGLQFLLWYDEGEERNRGNFPPRFSGRQFPNYSSELNVNALELEDSALYLCASSLLLLAVSKTSTDTQYFGPGTRLTVL.